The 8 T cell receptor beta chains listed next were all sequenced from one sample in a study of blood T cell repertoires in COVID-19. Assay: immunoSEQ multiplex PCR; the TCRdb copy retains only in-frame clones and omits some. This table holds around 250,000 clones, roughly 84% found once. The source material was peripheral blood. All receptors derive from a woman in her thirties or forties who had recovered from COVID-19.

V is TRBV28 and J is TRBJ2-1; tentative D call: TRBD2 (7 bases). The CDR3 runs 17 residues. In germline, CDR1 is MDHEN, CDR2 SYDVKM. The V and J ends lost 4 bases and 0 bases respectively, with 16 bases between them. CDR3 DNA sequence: TGTGCCAGCAGTTCTGGGGGGGGCGGTAGCTCCTACAATGAGCAGTTCTTC. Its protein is CASSSGGGGSSYNEQFF.

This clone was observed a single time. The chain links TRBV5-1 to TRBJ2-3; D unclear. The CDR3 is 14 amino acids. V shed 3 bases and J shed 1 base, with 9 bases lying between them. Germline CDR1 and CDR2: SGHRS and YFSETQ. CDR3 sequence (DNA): TGCGCCAGCAGCTCGGCGAGCGGCACAGATACGCAGTATTTT. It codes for CASSSASGTDTQYF.

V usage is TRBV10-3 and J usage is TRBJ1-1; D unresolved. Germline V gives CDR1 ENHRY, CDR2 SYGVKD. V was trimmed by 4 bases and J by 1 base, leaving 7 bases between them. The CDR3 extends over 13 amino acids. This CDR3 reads CAISVSTNTEAFF. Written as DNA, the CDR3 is TGTGCCATCAGTGTCAGTACGAACACTGAAGCTTTCTTT.

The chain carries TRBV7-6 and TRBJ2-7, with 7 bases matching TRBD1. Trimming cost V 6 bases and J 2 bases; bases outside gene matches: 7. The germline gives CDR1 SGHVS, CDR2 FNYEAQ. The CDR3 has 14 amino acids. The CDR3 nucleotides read TGTGCCAGCAGTCCGATACAGGGGACCTACGAGCAGTACTTC. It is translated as CASSPIQGTYEQYF. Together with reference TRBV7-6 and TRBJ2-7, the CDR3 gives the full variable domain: GAGVSQSPRYKVTKRGQDVALRCDPISGHVSLYWYRQALGQGPEFLTYFNYEAQQDKSGLPNDRFSAERPEGSISTLTIQRTEQRDSAMYRCASSPIQGTYEQYFGPGTRLTVT.

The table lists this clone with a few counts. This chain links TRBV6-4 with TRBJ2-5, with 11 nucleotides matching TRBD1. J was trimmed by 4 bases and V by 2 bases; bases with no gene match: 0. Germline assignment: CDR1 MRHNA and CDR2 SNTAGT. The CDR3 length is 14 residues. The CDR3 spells CASSDGQGAETQYF. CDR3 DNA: TGTGCCAGCAGTGACGGACAGGGGGCAGAGACCCAGTACTTC.

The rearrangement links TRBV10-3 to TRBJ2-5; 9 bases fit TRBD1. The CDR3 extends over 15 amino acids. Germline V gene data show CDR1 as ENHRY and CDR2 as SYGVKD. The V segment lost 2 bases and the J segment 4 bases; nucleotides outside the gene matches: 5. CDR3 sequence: CAISEATGGRETQYF. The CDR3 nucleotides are TGTGCCATCAGTGAGGCGACAGGGGGACGAGAGACCCAGTACTTC.

The CDR3 is CASSVTFPGTPNTEAFF. The CDR3 DNA sequence: TGTGCCAGCAGCGTTACCTTCCCCGGGACACCGAACACTGAAGCTTTCTTT. The rearrangement links TRBV2 to TRBJ1-1; tentative D call: TRBD1 (6 bases). Trimming took 6 bases from V and 1 from J, leaving 21 bases between them. The germline gives CDR1 SNHLY, CDR2 FYNNEI. The CDR3 sequence is 17 residues long.

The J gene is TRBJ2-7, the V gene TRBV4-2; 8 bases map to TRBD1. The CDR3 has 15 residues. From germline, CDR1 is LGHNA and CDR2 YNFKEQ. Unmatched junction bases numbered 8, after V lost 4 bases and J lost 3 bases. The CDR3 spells CASSPRTGKDYEQYF. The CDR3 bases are TGTGCCAGCAGCCCGCGGACAGGGAAGGACTACGAGCAGTACTTC.